This T cell receptor beta chain was recovered during a study of cytotoxic CD8 clonotypes in ibrutinib-treated CLL. The study's findings and limits: Public clonotypes were uncommon and contracted or stayed stable on treatment. At baseline, clonality was higher than in age-matched healthy donors and correlated with CD8+ counts. Sampling time points were not equivalent between sustained-remission and progressing patients.

On this clone itself: Its antigen is undetermined.

Profiling relied on immunoSEQ multiplex PCR, and the TCRdb table lists in-frame clones only, not all of them. The sample has more than 9,500 clones; 60% to 80% are singletons. This CDR3 spans 13 amino acids. Germline V gene sequence: CDR1 SGHNT, CDR2 YYREEE (reference sequence). With V trimmed by 2 bases and J by 4 bases, 2 bases remained unmatched. Specimen: PBMCs, collected before ibrutinib treatment. The chain recombines TRBV5-4 with TRBJ1-2; 7 bases fit TRBD1. This sequence originates from a human donor with chronic lymphocytic leukemia. CDR3 coding DNA: TGTGCCAGCAGCTTACAGGGGAGCTATGGCTACACCTTC. It codes for CASSLQGSYGYTF.